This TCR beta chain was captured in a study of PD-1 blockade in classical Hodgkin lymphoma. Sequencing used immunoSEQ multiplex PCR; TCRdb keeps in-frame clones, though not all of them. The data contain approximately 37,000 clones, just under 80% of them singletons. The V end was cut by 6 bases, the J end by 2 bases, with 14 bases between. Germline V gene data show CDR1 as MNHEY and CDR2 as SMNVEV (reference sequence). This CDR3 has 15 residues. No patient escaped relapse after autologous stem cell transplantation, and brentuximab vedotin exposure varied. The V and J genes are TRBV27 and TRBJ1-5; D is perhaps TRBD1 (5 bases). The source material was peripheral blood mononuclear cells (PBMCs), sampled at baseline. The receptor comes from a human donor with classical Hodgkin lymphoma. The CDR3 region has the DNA TGTGCCAGCAGCGACAGTCCCCGGGGCAATCAGCCCCAGCATTTT. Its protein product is CASSDSPRGNQPQHF.